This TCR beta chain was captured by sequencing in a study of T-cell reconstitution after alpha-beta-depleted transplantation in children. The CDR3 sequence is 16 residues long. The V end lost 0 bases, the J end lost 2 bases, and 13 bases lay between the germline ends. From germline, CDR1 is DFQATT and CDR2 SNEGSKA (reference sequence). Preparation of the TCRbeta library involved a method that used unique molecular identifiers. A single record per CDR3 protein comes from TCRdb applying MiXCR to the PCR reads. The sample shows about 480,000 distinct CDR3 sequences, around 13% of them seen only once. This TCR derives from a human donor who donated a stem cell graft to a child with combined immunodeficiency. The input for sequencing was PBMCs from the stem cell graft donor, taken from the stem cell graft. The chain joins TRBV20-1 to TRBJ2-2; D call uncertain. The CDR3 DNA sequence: TGCAGTGCTAGAGATCAAGACCACCCAAACACCGGGGAGCTGTTTTTT. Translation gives CSARDQDHPNTGELFF.